This TCR beta chain was sequenced for a study of blood T cells in healthy people across ages. General observations from the study: Older age coincided with a roughly linear decline in TCR beta diversity per million T cells.

V was pared by 4 bases and J by 2 bases, with 14 bases between. CDR3 length equals 15 residues. Germline lookup yields CDR1 SGHTA and CDR2 FQGNSA. A J-beta primer mix and a sample-barcoded 5' primer were used in a second PCR of roughly 7 to 12 cycles. A template-switch adaptor containing 12 random nucleotides labeled each cDNA molecule. TCRdb processed the 5' RACE reads anew with MiXCR; each CDR3 protein has one entry. The repertoire has some 1.4 million distinct CDR3 sequences, roughly 40% of them found once; the top ten carry approximately 7.9%. This clonotype has only a few counts. The antigen is undetermined.

V is TRBV7-2 and J is TRBJ1-2; possible D gene TRBD1, 6 bases. The origin of this receptor is a woman between 18 and 30 years old in good health. The sequenced sample consisted of blood. CDR3 sequence (DNA): TGTGCCAGCAGCTCACAGGGTCGACTCAACTATGGCTACACCTTC. Translation: CASSSQGRLNYGYTF.